This record covers a single T cell receptor beta chain. Which antigen it targets is not known. Base qualities are missing; no much larger clone stands one base away. The cohort consisted of some 730 healthy bone marrow donors. All cohort members were sampled while nominally healthy, although unrecorded immune exposures were likely present. The donor was CMV seronegative and belonged to the group of 352 seronegative cohort members. Each donor provided a peripheral blood sample, and peripheral blood mononuclear cells were used for TCR beta sequencing. Genomic DNA extraction from the blood cell samples was performed with the Qiagen DNeasy Blood Extraction Kit. This specimen comes from a study of cytomegalovirus exposure and HLA in healthy donors (dated 2017 in TCRdb). For the study in its entirety: In an earlier analysis of several hundred of the donors, about 270 Gb of sequence data and 117 million unique TCR beta sequences from roughly 190 million T cells were reported. An early release that covered about 640 HLA-typed donors contained about 300 gigabases of sequencing data and about 93 million unique TCR sequences. Among the approximately 420 genotyped donors, around 79% belonged to the genetic ancestry cluster associated with self-reported Caucasian donors. The aim of the study was to test whether cataloging public T cell receptors could identify signatures of past pathogen exposure. The study used immunosequencing to profile the T cell repertoires of hundreds of subjects and linked those repertoires to cytomegalovirus serostatus. In addition to the first cohort of roughly 670 subjects, a separate validation cohort of 120 different subjects was used. To predict cytomegalovirus infection status, the study combined high-throughput TCR immunosequencing, statistical association of individual TCRs with disease status, and machine learning. In a later analysis, previously published TCR beta repertoires from 670 or so donors were re-analyzed and high-resolution HLA genotyping was added so that TCR occurrence patterns could be studied. In the later analysis, no new phenotypic data were used to find candidate immune exposures; instead, reliance was placed on TCR beta sequences and their occurrence across donors. An earlier analysis of nearly 600 of the donors applied high-throughput TCR beta sequencing to assess whether each TCR beta V gene segment acted as functional or pseudogenic. Donor age, sex, ethnicity and CMV serostatus were collected together with the repertoire data. A later genetic analysis used genome-wide SNP genotypes for about 55% of the 666 donors, treating that subset as a discovery cohort. Every discovery cohort repertoire had been produced on one sequencing platform. Both class I and class II loci were covered by HLA typing, at four-digit resolution. The number of typed donors differed by locus: about 620-630 for A, B, C, DRB1 and DQB1; 500 to 550 for DQA1; approximately 610 for DPA1; and some 450 for DPB1. Roughly 5 DR-DQ haplotypes were treated as single units for association and clustering because of strong linkage in the cohort. Among about 400 genotyped donors of the cohort, an average of approximately 200,000 unique TCR beta nucleotide sequences was sequenced per donor, of which about 18% were non-productive.

The library was built by means of the immunoSEQ multiplex PCR assay. For the multiplex PCR, a mixture combining 60 forward primers for TCR Vbeta segments and 13 reverse primers for TCR Jbeta segments was used. The CDR3 region of rearranged TCR beta genes was amplified from genomic DNA by a multiplex PCR assay. The Illumina HiSeq System was used to sequence the amplified TCR beta libraries as 87-base-pair reads. The authors processed their data as follows. A later analysis tallied 75 million to 95 million unique TCR beta chains across the roughly 610 repertoires, and about 10 million of those chains were shared by two or more donors. Raw reads were error-corrected and collapsed into unique sequences by a nearest-neighbor algorithm in which closely related sequences were merged to remove PCR and sequencing errors. CDR3 sequences were aligned to IMGT reference sequences to assign V, D and J gene segments. For a sequence to be retained, a match of at least six nucleotides to both a V gene segment and a J gene segment was required. A rearrangement was called productive if the CDR3 had no stop codons and remained in frame with V and J, and every other rearrangement was called non-productive. Following IMGT convention, CDR3 was defined as the stretch from the second conserved V-encoded cysteine to the conserved J-encoded phenylalanine. In an earlier analysis of 587 of the donors, sequences lacking an unambiguous match to a single V gene segment were excluded. In an earlier analysis of 587 of the donors, V segments were called functional above 56.7% productive rearrangements and were called segregating when the between-donor standard deviation exceeded 5%. To diagnose cytomegalovirus status from the catalog of TCR beta chain sequences, a statistical classification framework was built. A later analysis assigned V and J genes by comparing TCR nucleotide sequences with IMGT/GENE-DB human TR gene sequences. In a later analysis, CDR3 sequences and most-parsimonious VDJ recombination scenarios were assigned using the TCRdist pipeline. In a later analysis, each TCR beta chain was defined by its CDR3 amino acid sequence together with its V-gene family, and reads lacking a unique V-gene family were excluded. In a later analysis, around 600 highly shared, low-generation-probability nucleotide sequences were removed to address suspected cross-contamination and a sequencing artifact. A later analysis calculated a clonal expansion index for each public chain from normalized within-repertoire ranks of inferred template counts. In a later analysis, generation probabilities were computed with a VDJ recombination model fitted to out-of-frame rearrangements, and the resulting probabilities were checked against IGoR. In a later analysis, TCR-TCR, TCR-HLA and TCR-CMV co-occurrence was scored with hypergeometric tests, and a repertoire-size bias correction was applied to TCR pairs. False discovery rates were estimated in a later analysis by permuting HLA or CMV assignments 20 times. In a later analysis, co-occurring TCRs were grouped using DBSCAN, and TCRdist sequence similarity was added for clustering within HLA-allele-positive subsets. For co-occurrence clustering, repertoires with fewer than 30,000 or more than 120,000 public chains were excluded, along with roughly 5 repertoires with anomalous nucleotide sharing. TCRdb took this table from immuneACCESS and kept in-frame rearrangements with V and J called. Such tables lack part of the clones; where checked against another copy, unresolved V genes explain under half of the gap, and the rest is unexplained. Clone size and V and J calls were adopted from that table, with D and trimming inferred from the DNA. In all, the sample holds 90,000 to 120,000 clones, and approximately 84% of those were seen once. Around 2.3% of the sample goes to the ten largest clones.

Including the terminal cysteine and phenylalanine, the CDR3 comprises 15 residues. Only the CDR3 region is kept as DNA, spanning 45 bases read in frame from base 1. V and J are trimmed by 5 bases and 7 bases, and the gene matches miss 6 bases of the junction. CDR1 and CDR2, per the germline V gene, are SGHTA and FQGNSA. Results and caveats for the whole study, not just this receptor: Linkage disequilibrium might explain the correlated functional status among segregating V segments, but an unknown experimental factor could not be excluded. Only TCR beta chains were sequenced in this cohort, and the absence of alpha or paired-chain data limited detectable features. At a false discovery rate of 0.05, a later analysis linked around 17,000 TCR beta sequences to specific HLA alleles. A few of the identified cytomegalovirus-associated TCR beta chains were confirmed in vitro to be specific for cytomegalovirus antigens. A further reported finding was that TCR beta sequences accurately predicted the HLA-A and HLA-B alleles for most subjects in the first cohort. When HLA alleles, especially DR and DQ, strongly co-occurred, TCR associations were difficult to assign to individual alleles. A later analysis reported that several top co-occurrence clusters appeared linked to parvovirus B19, influenza, CMV and Epstein-Barr virus. An earlier analysis of approximately 540 of the donors showed that most TCR beta V segments appeared in productive rearrangements either about 90% or about 30% of the time, which broadly matched IMGT annotations. The study listed approximately 160 TCR beta chains as associated with cytomegalovirus. In a later analysis, the rate of TCR association differed among HLA loci, with DRB1 alleles having the most associated TCRs and HLA-C alleles having the fewest. Approximately 16 rarely observed V segments, including chromosome 9 orphons, were excluded from the earlier analysis of several hundred of the donors because counts were too low. The only immune exposure information available for the cohort was CMV serostatus. In a later analysis, HLA-associated TCR beta chains were found to be more clonally expanded and to have lower generation probabilities than equally common non-associated chains. In a later genetic analysis, a missense DCLRE1C variant was associated with V-gene and J-gene trimming of TCR beta chains, and the association was replicated in an independent cohort. A later analysis found that most CMV-associated TCR beta chains appeared HLA-restricted, with HLA associations seemingly driven largely by CMV exposure. Cytomegalovirus status was reported to be diagnosed by the classifier with high specificity and sensitivity in both the original and validation cohorts. Roughly uniform sequencing depth across donors was assumed in presence/absence analyses, although this assumption may not hold. Compared with the approximately 720-donor mean, donors in an Asian-associated ancestry cluster had fewer N-insertions in productive TCRs, according to a later genetic analysis. Across donors, most TCR sequences were observed very rarely, whereas some public TCRs were present in many individuals. A group of highly shared sequence variants was considered likely to be a technical artifact of the sequencing pipeline. It was suggested by the authors that the approach could potentially be generalized to other disease states and immunological phenotypes. The 87-base-pair reads could not distinguish some IMGT-functional V segments, including TRBV6-2 and TRBV6-3, so those segments were excluded. Because HLA typing was unavailable for some donors at each locus, only the typed subset was used in association tests.

The sample comprised PBMCs. This clonotype was sampled from a man aged 25-40 years in good health and CMV-seronegative. Rearrangement joined TRBV7-2 to TRBJ2-1; TRBD2 fits 12 bases in the junction. The CDR3 region has the sequence CASSPGTSGLNEQFF. In nucleotides, the sequence is TGTGCCAGCAGCCCAGGGACTAGCGGGCTAAATGAGCAGTTCTTC.